A single T cell receptor beta chain is shown here with its context. Those enrolled, adults aged 18 to 89 years, came from about two dozen US areas. Cohorts were determined from participant-reported clinical history. This entry is derived from a study of blood T cell repertoires in COVID-19. On the study more broadly: Some COVID-19 samples were acute and others convalescent; all came from the United States, Italy and Spain. In each case, the material was cDNA or gDNA derived from T cells, B-cell-depleted T cells, or PBMCs.

V gave up 5 bases and J gave up 6 bases, with 11 bases separating them. The germline CDR1 and CDR2 sequences are LNHDA and SQIVND (reference sequence). The CDR3 is 12 residues long. Measured with immunoSEQ multiplex PCR; TCRdb has only the in-frame clones, and not every one. The data contain 300,000 to 400,000 clones, approximately 86% of them singletons. The TCR originated in a woman aged 40 to 49 with acute COVID-19. The sample was PBMCs or T cells enriched from blood (not recorded which). This rearrangement joins TRBV19 to TRBJ2-7; TRBD2 might be the D (6 bases). CDR3 loop: CASSPSGVEQYF. As DNA, the CDR3 is TGTGCCAGTAGTCCGTCGGGGGTCGAGCAGTACTTC.